The 5 T cell receptor beta chains below all came from one sample that was sequenced in a study of T cells after posttransplantation cyclophosphamide. Methotrexate plus calcineurin inhibitor accompanied controls' myeloablative marrow transplants; sampling was 1 year later. The assay was immunoSEQ multiplex PCR, and TCRdb's table has in-frame clones only and misses some. The sample lists about 16,000 clones; roughly 84% were seen once. Sequenced material: PBMCs, taken after an allogeneic stem cell transplant with a calcineurin inhibitor and methotrexate. The receptors derive from a male patient in his fifties or sixties who received an allogeneic stem cell transplant from an unrelated donor, was CMV-positive, and had chronic GVHD only. The T cells may come from the graft donor.

This clone was seen only a few times. This chain links TRBV9 with TRBJ2-5; the D is unclear. V was cut by 0 bases and J by 5 bases, with 11 bases left in between. Germline V gene lookup returns CDR1 SGDLS and CDR2 YYNGEE. The CDR3 contains 14 residues. DNA for the CDR3: TGTGCCAGCAGCGTAGCCCCCAGTATGGAGACCCAGTACTTC. Residues: CASSVAPSMETQYF.

The chain uses TRBV11-2 and TRBJ1-4; no clear D gene. The germline gives CDR1 SGHAT, CDR2 FQNNGV. The CDR3 is made up of 15 amino acids. Trimming shortened V by 1 base and J by 5 bases, and 11 bases separated the two germline ends. CDR3 residues: CASSLVGYLNEKLFF. The CDR3 DNA follows: TGTGCCAGCAGCTTAGTTGGTTACCTAAATGAAAAACTGTTTTTT.

The V and J genes are TRBV5-1 and TRBJ2-7; 11 nucleotides line up with TRBD1. The CDR3 loop spans 17 amino acids. Per the germline V gene, CDR1 is SGHRS and CDR2 is YFSETQ. V shed 4 bases and J 0 bases; nucleotides not matched to a gene: 9. Here the CDR3 reads CASSPRTGGVSSYEQYF. The CDR3 DNA sequence: TGCGCCAGCAGCCCTAGGACAGGGGGCGTTAGCTCCTACGAGCAGTACTTC.

The CDR3 reads CASSTRDRDYGGYTF. DNA for the CDR3: TGTGCCAGTAGTACCCGGGACAGGGATTACGGTGGCTACACCTTC. The rearrangement joins TRBV19 to TRBJ1-2; 9 bases are shared with TRBD1. CDR3 length: 15 residues. CDR1 and CDR2 (germline): LNHDA, SQIVND (reference sequence). With 4 bases clipped from V and 7 bases from J, the junction kept 10 bases outside the gene matches.

The chain recombines TRBV5-6 with TRBJ2-1; weak D call: TRBD2 (6 bases). The germline V gene has CDR1 SGHDT and CDR2 YYEEEE. V lost 3 bases and J lost 9, with 10 bases in between. This CDR3 has 12 residues. The CDR3 DNA follows: TGTGCCAGCAGCTGGTCGGGGGTTGAGCAGTTCTTC. Translating it yields CASSWSGVEQFF.